Listed below are T cell receptor beta chains from one sample, sequenced in a study of naive and memory T cell subsets. TCRdb passed the 5' RACE reads through MiXCR, listing each CDR3 protein once. This sample carries more than 50,000 distinct CDR3 sequences, 5.5% to 8.5% of them seen once, and the ten largest clones take about a tenth. These receptors originate from a male donor in good health. CDR3s include the opening cysteine and the closing phenylalanine or tryptophan. A D gene is named only where the DNA matches it firmly. Size is stated for part of the rows, as once, few or many counts, or as a class when the clone is expanded.

many,TRBV28,TRBJ2-7,NA,CASSIKGVSYEQYF,TGTGCCAGCAGTATTAAGGGGGTCTCCTACGAGCAGTACTTC
NA,TRBV30,TRBJ1-2,NA,CAWDSRVMNGYTF,TGTGCCTGGGACAGTCGGGTAATGAATGGCTACACCTTC
NA,TRBV5-1,TRBJ1-4,TRBD1,CASSWRQGQEKLFF,TGCGCCAGCAGCTGGAGACAGGGGCAGGAAAAACTGTTTTTT
NA,TRBV3-1,TRBJ2-5,TRBD2,CASLEAGARETQYF,TGTGCCAGCCTTGAAGCGGGAGCCCGTGAGACCCAGTACTTC
few,TRBV6-6,TRBJ2-7,NA,CASRTGGDKYEQYF,TGTGCCAGCAGAACAGGAGGCGACAAGTACGAGCAGTACTTC
many,TRBV6-5,TRBJ2-5,TRBD2,CASSPPRAGVETQYF,TGTGCCAGCAGTCCCCCTAGAGCGGGGGTAGAGACCCAGTACTTC
few,TRBV2,TRBJ1-2,TRBD1,CASSPTGTYGYTF,TGTGCCAGCAGTCCGACAGGGACCTATGGCTACACCTTC
NA,TRBV27,TRBJ2-1,TRBD2,CASSLSGRDYNEQFF,TGTGCCAGCTCCCTTAGCGGGAGAGATTACAATGAGCAGTTCTTC
few,TRBV5-1,TRBJ2-3,TRBD2,CASSITGLAGGSDTQYF,TGCGCCAGCAGCATCACGGGACTAGCGGGGGGCTCAGATACGCAGTATTTT
many,TRBV20-1,TRBJ2-4,NA,CSARDTNGGLAKNIQYF,TGCAGTGCTAGAGACACGAACGGGGGCTTAGCCAAAAACATTCAGTACTTC